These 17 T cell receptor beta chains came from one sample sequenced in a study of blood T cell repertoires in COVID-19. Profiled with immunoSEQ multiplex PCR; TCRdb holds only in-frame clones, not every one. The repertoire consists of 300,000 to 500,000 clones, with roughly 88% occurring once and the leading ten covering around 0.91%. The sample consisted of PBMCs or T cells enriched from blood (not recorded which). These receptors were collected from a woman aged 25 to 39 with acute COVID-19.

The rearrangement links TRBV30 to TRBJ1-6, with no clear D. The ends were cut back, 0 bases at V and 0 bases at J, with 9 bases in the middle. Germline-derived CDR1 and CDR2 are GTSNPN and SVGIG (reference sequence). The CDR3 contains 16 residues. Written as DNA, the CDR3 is TGTGCCTGGAGTGTAATTAGCAGCTCCTATAATTCACCCCTCCACTTT. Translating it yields CAWSVISSSYNSPLHF.

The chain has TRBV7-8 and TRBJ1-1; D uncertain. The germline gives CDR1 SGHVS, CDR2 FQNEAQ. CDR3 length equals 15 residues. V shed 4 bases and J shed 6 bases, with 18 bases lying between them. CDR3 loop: CASSSVLGLGAEAFF. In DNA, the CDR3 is TGTGCCAGCAGCTCCGTTCTGGGTTTGGGCGCTGAAGCTTTCTTT. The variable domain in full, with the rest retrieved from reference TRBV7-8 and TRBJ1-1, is GAGVSQSPRYKVAKRGQDVALRCDPISGHVSLFWYQQALGQGPEFLTYFQNEAQLDKSGLPSDRFFAERPEGSVSTLKIQRTQQEDSAVYLCASSSVLGLGAEAFFGQGTRLTVV.

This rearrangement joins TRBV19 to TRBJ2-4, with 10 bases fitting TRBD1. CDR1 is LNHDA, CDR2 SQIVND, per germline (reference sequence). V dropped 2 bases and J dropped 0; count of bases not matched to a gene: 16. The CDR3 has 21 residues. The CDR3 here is CASSIRPGQGHKRVAKNIQYF. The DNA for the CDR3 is TGTGCCAGTAGTATACGTCCGGGACAGGGGCATAAACGCGTAGCCAAAAACATTCAGTACTTC. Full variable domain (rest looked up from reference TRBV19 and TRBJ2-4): DGGITQSPKYLFRKEGQNVTLSCEQNLNHDAMYWYRQDPGQGLRLIYYSQIVNDFQKGDIAEGYSVSREKKESFPLTVTSAQKNPTAFYLCASSIRPGQGHKRVAKNIQYFGAGTRLSVL.

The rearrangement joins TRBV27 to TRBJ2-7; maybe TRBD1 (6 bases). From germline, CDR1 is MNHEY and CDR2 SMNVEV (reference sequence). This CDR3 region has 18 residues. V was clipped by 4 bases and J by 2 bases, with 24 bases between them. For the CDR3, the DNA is TGTGCCAGCAGTTCCCGACAGGTCAGGGTCTTAGGGACCTACGAGCAGTACTTC. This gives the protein CASSSRQVRVLGTYEQYF.

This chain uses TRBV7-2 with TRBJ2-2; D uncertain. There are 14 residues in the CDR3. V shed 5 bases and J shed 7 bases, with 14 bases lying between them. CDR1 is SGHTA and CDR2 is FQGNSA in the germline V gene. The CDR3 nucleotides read TGTGCCAGCAGCCGGTGGTTCGAGCTCGGGGAGCTGTTTTTT. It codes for CASSRWFELGELFF.

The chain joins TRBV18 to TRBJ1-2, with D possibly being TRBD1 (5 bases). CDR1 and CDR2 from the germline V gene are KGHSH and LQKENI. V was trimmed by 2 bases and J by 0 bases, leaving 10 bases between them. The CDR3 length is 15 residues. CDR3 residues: CASSPLGEANYGYTF. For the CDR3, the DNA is TGTGCCAGCTCACCATTAGGGGAAGCTAACTATGGCTACACCTTC.

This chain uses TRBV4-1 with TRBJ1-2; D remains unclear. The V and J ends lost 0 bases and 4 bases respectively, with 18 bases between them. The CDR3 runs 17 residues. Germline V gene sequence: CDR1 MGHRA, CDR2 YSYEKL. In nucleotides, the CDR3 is TGCGCCAGCAGCCAAGATTGGGCGGGCGGTTTTGTCTATGGCTACACCTTC. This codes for CASSQDWAGGFVYGYTF.

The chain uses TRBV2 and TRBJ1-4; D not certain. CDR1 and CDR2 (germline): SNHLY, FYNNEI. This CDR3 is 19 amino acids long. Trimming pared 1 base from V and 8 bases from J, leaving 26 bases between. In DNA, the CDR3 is TGTGCCAGCAGTGAAGGGTATCGGTCTCTGACTACCATGAGGGAAAAACTGTTTTTT. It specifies CASSEGYRSLTTMREKLFF.

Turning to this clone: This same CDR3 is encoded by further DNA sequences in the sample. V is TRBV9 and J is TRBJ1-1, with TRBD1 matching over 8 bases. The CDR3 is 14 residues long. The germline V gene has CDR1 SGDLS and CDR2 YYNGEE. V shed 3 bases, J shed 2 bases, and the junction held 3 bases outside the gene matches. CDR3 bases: TGTGCCAGCAGCGGGACAGGGCTCAACACTGAAGCTTTCTTT. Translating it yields CASSGTGLNTEAFF. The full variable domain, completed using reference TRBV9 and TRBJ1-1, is DSGVTQTPKHLITATGQRVTLRCSPRSGDLSVYWYQQSLDQGLQFLIQYYNGEERAKGNILERFSAQQFPDLHSELNLSSLELGDSALYFCASSGTGLNTEAFFGQGTRLTVV.

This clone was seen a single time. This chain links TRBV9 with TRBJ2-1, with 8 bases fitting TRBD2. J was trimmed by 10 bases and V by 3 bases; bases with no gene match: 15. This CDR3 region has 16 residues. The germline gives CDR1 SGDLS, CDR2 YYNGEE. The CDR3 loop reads CASSAPTAIAGTEQFF. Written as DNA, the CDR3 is TGTGCCAGCAGCGCCCCGACGGCGATAGCGGGGACCGAGCAGTTCTTC. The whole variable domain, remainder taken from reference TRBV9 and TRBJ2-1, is DSGVTQTPKHLITATGQRVTLRCSPRSGDLSVYWYQQSLDQGLQFLIQYYNGEERAKGNILERFSAQQFPDLHSELNLSSLELGDSALYFCASSAPTAIAGTEQFFGPGTRLTVL.

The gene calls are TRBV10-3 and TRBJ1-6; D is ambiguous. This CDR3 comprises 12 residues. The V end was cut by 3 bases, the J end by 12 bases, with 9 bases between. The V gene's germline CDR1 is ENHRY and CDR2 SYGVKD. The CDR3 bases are TGTGCCATCAGTGATATGCGCCGACCCCTCCACTTT. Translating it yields CAISDMRRPLHF.

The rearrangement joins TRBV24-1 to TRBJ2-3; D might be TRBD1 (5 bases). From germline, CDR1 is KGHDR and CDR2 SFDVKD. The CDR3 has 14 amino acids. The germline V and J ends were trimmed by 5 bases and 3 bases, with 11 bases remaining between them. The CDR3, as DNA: TGTGCCACCAGTGGTCCTCAGGGAACAGATACGCAGTATTTT. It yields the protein CATSGPQGTDTQYF.

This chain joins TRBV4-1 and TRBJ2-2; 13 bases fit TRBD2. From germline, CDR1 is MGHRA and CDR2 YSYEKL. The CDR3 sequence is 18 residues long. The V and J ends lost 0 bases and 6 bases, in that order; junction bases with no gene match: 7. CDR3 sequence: CASSQDATSGGAAGELFF. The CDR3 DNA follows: TGCGCCAGCAGCCAAGACGCTACTAGCGGGGGGGCCGCCGGGGAGCTGTTTTTT.

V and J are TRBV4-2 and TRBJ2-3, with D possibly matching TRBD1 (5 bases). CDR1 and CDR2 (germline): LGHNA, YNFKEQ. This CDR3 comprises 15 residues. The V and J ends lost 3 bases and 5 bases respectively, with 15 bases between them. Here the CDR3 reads CASSHLKGPEDTQYF. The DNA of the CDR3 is TGTGCCAGCAGCCACTTAAAGGGGCCTGAAGATACGCAGTATTTT.

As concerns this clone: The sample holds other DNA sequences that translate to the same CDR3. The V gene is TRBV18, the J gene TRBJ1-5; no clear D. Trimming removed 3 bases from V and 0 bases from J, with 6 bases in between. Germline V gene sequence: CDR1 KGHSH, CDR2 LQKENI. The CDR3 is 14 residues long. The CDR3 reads CASSPSLSNQPQHF. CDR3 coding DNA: TGTGCCAGCTCACCGAGTCTTAGCAATCAGCCCCAGCATTTT.

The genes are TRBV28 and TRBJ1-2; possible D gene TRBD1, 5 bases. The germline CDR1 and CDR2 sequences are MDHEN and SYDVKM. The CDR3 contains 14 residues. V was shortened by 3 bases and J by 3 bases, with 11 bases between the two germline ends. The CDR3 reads CASSFQGQYYGYTF. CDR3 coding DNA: TGTGCCAGCAGTTTTCAGGGCCAGTACTATGGCTACACCTTC.

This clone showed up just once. The CDR3 spells CASSLDRADGQFF. CDR3 nucleotide sequence: TGTGCCAGCAGTCTTGACAGGGCGGACGGGCAGTTCTTC. The chain has TRBV6-5 and TRBJ2-1, with 7 nucleotides matching TRBD1. Germline trimming cut 5 bases from V and 12 bases from J; bases unmatched to any gene: 10. Germline values: CDR1 MNHEY, CDR2 SVGAGI. The CDR3 contains 13 residues.